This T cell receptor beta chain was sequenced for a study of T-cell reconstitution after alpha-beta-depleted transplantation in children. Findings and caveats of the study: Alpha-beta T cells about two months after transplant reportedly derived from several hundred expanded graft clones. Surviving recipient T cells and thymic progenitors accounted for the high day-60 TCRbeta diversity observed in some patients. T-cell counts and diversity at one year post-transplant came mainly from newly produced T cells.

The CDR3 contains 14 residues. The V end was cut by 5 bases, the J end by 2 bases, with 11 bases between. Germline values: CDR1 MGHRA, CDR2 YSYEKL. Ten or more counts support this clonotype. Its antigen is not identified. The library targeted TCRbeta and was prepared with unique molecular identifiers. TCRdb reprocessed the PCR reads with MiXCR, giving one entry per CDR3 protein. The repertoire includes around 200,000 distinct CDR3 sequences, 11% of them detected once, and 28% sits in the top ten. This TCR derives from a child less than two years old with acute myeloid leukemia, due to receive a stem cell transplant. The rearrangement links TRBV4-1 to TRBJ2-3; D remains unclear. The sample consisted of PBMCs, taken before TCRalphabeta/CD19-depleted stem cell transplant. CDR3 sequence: CASSYGQHTDTQYF. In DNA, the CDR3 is TGCGCCAGCAGCTACGGGCAGCACACAGATACGCAGTATTTT.